This T cell receptor beta chain was recorded in a study of T cell responses to AZD1222 COVID-19 vaccine (dated by TCRdb to about 2021). Background for the entire study: Because spike-specific TCR depth and breadth did not differ between the two schedules, AZD1222 recipients who got a second dose at roughly 4 weeks were pooled with those who got a second dose at roughly 12 weeks. A total of over 230 trial participants underwent TCR sequencing, of whom about 210 received two doses of AZD1222 and some 25 received two doses of the MenACWY control vaccine. Trial participants were enrolled by age into 18-55, 56-69 and 70-plus year subgroups, with roughly 160, 29 and 62 TCR-sequenced participants respectively. Results the study describes overall, beyond this receptor: The 56-69-year group was small, and its depth increase did not reach significance, likely because of low power. Epitopes outside the regions mutated in the B.1.351 and B.1.1.7 variants were reportedly recognized by nearly half of the unique spike-specific TCRs. Because no day 14 peak-response samples were available, repertoires were characterized only after the peak T cell response. Conclusions about previously exposed vaccinees are limited because only six or seven AZD1222 recipients were SARS-CoV-2 seropositive at baseline. Most participants were white British and females outnumbered males, and the authors suggested that clonal diversity may have been underestimated. After two AZD1222 doses, both the breadth and the depth of spike-specific TCRs were significantly higher than at day 0 and than in MenACWY recipients. CD4 TCRs associated with the vaccine covered the entire spike protein, and the dominant responses were in regions 160-218 and 743-854.

With regard to this clone: Its antigen specificity is not known. Within one base of it there is no much larger clone, and no base qualities were kept.

The time point label on this specimen signifies: baseline before first vaccination. Vaccinee samples were obtained from the UK trials COV001 and COV002, which included a single-blind randomized controlled phase 2/3 trial of AZD1222 (ChAdOx1 nCoV-19) in healthy adults. Trial participant PBMC samples were collected at day 0 and day 28 after the second dose for TCRbeta chain sequencing. The CDR3 regions of human TCRbeta chains were subjected to immunosequencing. In the original analysis: TCRs in the repertoires were matched against a reference library of SARS-CoV-2-specific TCRs that had been generated with the MIRA antigen-specificity platform. Breadth was defined as the fraction of unique TCRs that were SARS-CoV-2-associated, and depth was defined as the fraction of total T cells that were SARS-CoV-2-associated. Using the MIRA data, each spike-specific TCR was mapped to the spike region that the TCR reacts to and placed in a CD4 or CD8 class. Log10-transformed breadth and depth values were compared by one-way ANOVA with Sidak's multiple comparisons tests. The immuneACCESS repertoire file appears here via TCRdb, limited to in-frame rearrangements. These files lack a portion of the clones; in checked studies, under half of the deficit traces to unresolved V genes, and the cause of the others is not known. For V, J and clone size, that table is used; D and trimming come from the DNA. The sample table records about 170,000 clones; about nine tenths of these occur just once. Of the sample, approximately 1.5% is held by the ten largest clones.

The source material was peripheral blood, sampled on day 0 of AZD1222 vaccination. The TCR was taken from an adult in good health.

The sequence in DNA is TGCAGCGTCGGCCCCGGACGGATCACAGATACGCAGTATTTT. Translated, it reads CSVGPGRITDTQYF. This receptor chain uses TRBV29-1 and TRBJ2-3; the D gene lacks a confident call. Trimming removed 6 bases from V and 2 bases from J, leaving 15 bases between the germline ends. The germline V gene encodes CDR1 SQVTM and CDR2 ANQGSEA. The CDR3 holds 14 amino acids from the cysteine to the phenylalanine. Just the 42-base CDR3 DNA is kept, in frame starting at base 1.